Below are 21 T cell receptor beta chains sequenced from a single sample in a study of T cells in Graves' hyperthyroidism and ophthalmopathy. Researchers took RNA transcripts and amplified the TCR beta CDR3 regions from them. TCR CDR3 underwent first-round RT-PCR with the HTBI primer set. A single record per CDR3 protein comes from TCRdb applying MiXCR to the multiplex PCR reads. Here the sample spans about 500,000 distinct CDR3 sequences, around an eighth being singletons. The specimen sequenced was blood. The receptor source for this set is a woman aged 18-29 years with Graves' hyperthyroidism.

This clonotype was picked up a small number of times. The gene calls are TRBV4-1 and TRBJ1-1; D gene unclear. Germline CDR1 reads MGHRA; CDR2 reads YSYEKL. This CDR3 has 15 residues. Trimming took off 4 bases at V and 2 bases at J, with 14 bases between the two ends. The CDR3 DNA reads TGCGCCAGCAGCCGTCCGAAGGGCGGTAACACTGAAGCTTTCTTT. It translates to CASSRPKGGNTEAFF.

This clonotype was found many times. The genes are TRBV7-9 and TRBJ2-7; D gene ambiguous. The CDR3 loop spans 15 amino acids. Germline V lookup: CDR1 SEHNR, CDR2 FQNEAQ (reference sequence). V lost 5 bases to trimming and J lost 3 bases, with 17 bases between them. In DNA form, the CDR3 reads TGTGCCAGCAGCGATCCGGGCATGGGAAACTACGAGCAGTACTTC. Its translation: CASSDPGMGNYEQYF. Supplemented by reference TRBV7-9 and TRBJ2-7, the full variable domain reads DTGVSQNPRHKITKRGQNVTFRCDPISEHNRLYWYRQTLGQGPEFLTYFQNEAQLEKSRLLSDRFSAERPKGSFSTLEIQRTEQGDSAMYLCASSDPGMGNYEQYFGPGTRLTVT.

This clonotype was found many times. V gene TRBV3-1 combines with J gene TRBJ2-1; D remains unclear. V was trimmed by 1 base and J by 6 bases, leaving 4 bases between them. CDR3 size: 12 residues. Germline values: CDR1 LGHDT, CDR2 YNNKEL (reference sequence). CDR3 loop: CASSQVPNEQFF. In DNA form, the CDR3 reads TGTGCCAGCAGCCAAGTACCCAATGAGCAGTTCTTC.

The genes are TRBV30 and TRBJ1-2, with 8 nucleotides matching TRBD1. CDR1 is GTSNPN and CDR2 is SVGIG in the germline V gene (reference sequence). The CDR3 runs to 14 residues. The junction had 7 bases not matched to a gene; V was cut back by 0 bases and J by 7 bases. The CDR3 DNA is TGTGCCTGGAGTGTACGACAGGGGCCGGGTGGCTACACCTTC. Amino acid sequence: CAWSVRQGPGGYTF. The entire variable domain, with the rest obtained from reference TRBV30 and TRBJ1-2, is as follows: SQTIHQWPATLVQPVGSPLSLECTVEGTSNPNLYWYRQAAGRGLQLLFYSVGIGQISSEVPQNLSASRPQDRQFILSSKKLLLSDSGFYLCAWSVRQGPGGYTFGSGTRLTVV.

Many counts were recorded for this clonotype. The chain links TRBV2 to TRBJ2-3, with no clear D. The CDR3 covers 13 residues. Trimming shortened V by 4 bases and J by 2 bases, and 7 bases separated the two germline ends. The germline gives CDR1 SNHLY, CDR2 FYNNEI. The CDR3: CASSAQYTDTQYF. CDR3 in DNA: TGTGCCAGCAGTGCTCAATACACAGATACGCAGTATTTT. Drawing the rest from reference TRBV2 and TRBJ2-3, the complete variable domain is EPEVTQTPSHQVTQMGQEVILRCVPISNHLYFYWYRQILGQKVEFLVSFYNNEISEKSEIFDDQFSVERPDGSNFTLKIRSTKLEDSAMYFCASSAQYTDTQYFGPGTRLTVL.

The chain joins TRBV5-4 to TRBJ1-2; TRBD1 matches 10 bases. The ends lost 5 bases at V and 5 bases at J; junction bases unmatched: 12. CDR3 length: 16 amino acids. Germline V CDR1 and CDR2: SGHNT, YYREEE (reference sequence). DNA of the CDR3: TGTGCCAGCAGGCCCACCGGGACAGGGGATCGGTATGGCTACACCTTC. This encodes CASRPTGTGDRYGYTF.

Many counts were recorded for this clonotype. A read error may account for a junction end that differs from germline. This sequence joins TRBV7-7 and TRBJ1-1; D gene unclear. The CDR3 runs to 13 residues. Germline CDR1 SSHAT, CDR2 FNYEAQ (reference sequence). The CDR3 DNA sequence: TGTGCTAGCAGCTCGGCAGCGAACACTGAAGCTTTCTTT. Amino acids: CASSSAANTEAFF.

This clonotype was seen at least ten times. The rearrangement uses TRBV28 and TRBJ1-1, with D possibly matching TRBD1 (5 bases). The CDR3 totals 13 residues. Trimming left V 2 bases short and J 11 bases short, with 15 bases between. CDR1 is MDHEN, CDR2 SYDVKM, per germline. The CDR3 DNA reads TGTGCCAGCAGTTTAACCGGGACCAGCTGGGCTTTCTTT. It specifies CASSLTGTSWAFF.

This clonotype was detected ten times or more. The chain is built from TRBV11-3 and TRBJ2-2, with D possibly matching TRBD2 (5 bases). This CDR3 region has 14 residues. Germline loops: CDR1 SGHNT, CDR2 YENEEA. Trimming removed 4 bases at V and 6 bases at J, with 12 bases between. The CDR3: CASSSRAQSGELFF. CDR3 DNA: TGTGCCAGCAGCTCGAGGGCCCAATCCGGGGAGCTGTTTTTT.

The sample holds a few counts of this clonotype. The chain employs TRBV6-5 and TRBJ2-7, with TRBD2 matching 7 bases. The CDR3 is 15 amino acids. Germline lookup yields CDR1 MNHEY and CDR2 SVGAGI. V lost 0 bases, J lost 0 bases, and 2 bases stayed unmatched. The chain's CDR3 is CASSYSAGASYEQYF. The CDR3 DNA reads as TGTGCCAGCAGTTACTCGGCGGGAGCCTCCTACGAGCAGTACTTC.

This clonotype was counted between two and nine times. V usage is TRBV27 and J usage is TRBJ2-1, with 14 bases fitting TRBD2. Germline assignment: CDR1 MNHEY and CDR2 SMNVEV (reference sequence). The V segment lost 5 bases and the J segment 11 bases; nucleotides outside the gene matches: 8. This CDR3 is built from 15 residues. This CDR3 is CASSLRTSGRLKQFF. The CDR3 region has the DNA TGTGCCAGCAGTCTCAGGACTAGCGGGAGGCTTAAGCAGTTCTTC.

There are many counts of this clonotype. The V and J genes are TRBV6-2 or TRBV6-3 and TRBJ2-5; no definite D call. With 6 bases removed from V and 5 bases from J, the gap between germline ends came to 10 bases. This CDR3 spans 12 amino acids. In germline, CDR1 is MNHEY, CDR2 SVGEGT. The CDR3 nucleotides read TGTGCCAGCAGCAAAGGCGGCGAGACCCAGTACTTC. Encoded protein: CASSKGGETQYF.

The sample holds many counts of this clonotype. This rearrangement joins TRBV9 to TRBJ1-5; D remains ambiguous. V lost 0 bases and J 2 bases, leaving 9 bases between the germline ends. CDR1 is SGDLS, CDR2 YYNGEE, per germline. The CDR3 consists of 15 residues. The CDR3 bases are TGTGCCAGCAGCGTAGGAGGGTTGGGCAATCAGCCCCAGCATTTT. It specifies CASSVGGLGNQPQHF.

The chain couples TRBV29-1 to TRBJ2-7; TRBD2 agrees at 12 bases. After removal of 6 bases from V and 2 bases from J, the junction contained 5 bases not matched to a gene. CDR3 length: 14 residues. Germline CDR1 and CDR2: SQVTM and ANQGSEA. CDR3 protein: CSVTSGSLTYEQYF. The CDR3 DNA reads TGCAGCGTGACTAGCGGGAGCCTTACCTACGAGCAGTACTTC.

This clonotype showed up just a few times. The V and J genes are TRBV27 and TRBJ2-3, with D possibly being TRBD1 (5 bases). CDR1 is MNHEY and CDR2 is SMNVEV in the germline V gene (reference sequence). Trimming left V 4 bases short and J 1 base short, with 12 bases between. The CDR3 contains 15 residues. The CDR3 DNA is TGTGCCAGCAGTTCTCTAGGGGCCGGCACAGATACGCAGTATTTT. Translated, it gives CASSSLGAGTDTQYF.

This clonotype has only a few counts. CDR3 coding DNA: TGTGCCAGCAGTTACTATCCCTCGGGACAGGGGGCCGGGGCTTTCTTT. Its translation: CASSYYPSGQGAGAFF. The J gene is TRBJ1-1, the V gene TRBV6-5, with 12 bases that match TRBD1. This CDR3 comprises 16 residues. Per the germline V gene, CDR1 is MNHEY and CDR2 is SVGAGI. Trimming at V came to 1 base and at J to 11 bases, leaving 11 bases not matched to a gene.

The rearrangement links TRBV4-1 to TRBJ2-1, with TRBD2 matching 12 bases. This CDR3 comprises 19 residues. J lost 5 bases, V lost 4 bases, and 15 bases had no gene match. Germline V gene sequence: CDR1 MGHRA, CDR2 YSYEKL. The CDR3 protein is CASSLLGPRLAGENNEQFF. CDR3 sequence (DNA): TGCGCCAGCAGCCTTCTAGGCCCCCGACTAGCGGGAGAGAACAATGAGCAGTTCTTC.

This clonotype was detected ten times or more. The V gene is TRBV11-2, the J gene TRBJ1-2; D gene ambiguous. CDR3 length equals 12 residues. Trimming cost V 5 bases and J 3 bases, with 7 bases left between them. The germline V gene has CDR1 SGHAT and CDR2 FQNNGV. The CDR3: CASSHRDYGYTF. The DNA of the CDR3 is TGTGCCAGCAGCCACCGGGACTATGGCTACACCTTC.

CDR3 protein: CASSFRWQGAKNIQYF. CDR3 bases: TGTGCCAGCAGTTTTCGTTGGCAGGGGGCCAAAAACATTCAGTACTTC. V usage is TRBV27 and J usage is TRBJ2-4; a weak D match, TRBD1 (6 bases). The CDR3 is 16 residues long. V was pared by 3 bases and J by 1 base, with 13 bases between. Germline V gives CDR1 MNHEY, CDR2 SMNVEV (reference sequence).

This clonotype was seen at least ten times. The chain couples TRBV12-3 or TRBV12-4 to TRBJ2-1; D ambiguous. This CDR3 spans 12 amino acids. V was pared by 6 bases and J by 9 bases, with 12 bases between. CDR3 sequence (DNA): TGTGCCAGCAGACTCCAGGTACCTGAGCAGTTCTTC. It codes for CASRLQVPEQFF.

At least ten counts were recorded for this clonotype. The chain has TRBV7-2 and TRBJ2-6; D remains unclear. Germline values: CDR1 SGHTA, CDR2 FQGNSA. Trimming cost V 5 bases and J 2 bases, with 10 bases left between them. The CDR3 has 15 amino acids. The CDR3 sequence: CASSPSLAGANVLTF. The CDR3, as DNA: TGTGCCAGCAGCCCTTCGCTAGCTGGGGCCAACGTCCTGACTTTC.